These 21 T cell receptor beta chains came from one sample sequenced in a study of blood T cells in healthy people across ages. With a J-beta primer mix and a sample-barcoded 5' primer, a second PCR ran about 6 to 11 cycles. In TCRdb, the 5' RACE reads were re-called with MiXCR into one record per CDR3 protein. The sample consists of approximately 2,000,000 distinct CDR3 sequences, approximately 40% of them appearing once. Sequences were obtained from blood. The receptors here all came from a human donor in good health.

This clonotype occurred a few times. The V and J genes are TRBV6-5 and TRBJ2-7, with 8 bases lining up with TRBD2. The V gene's germline CDR1 is MNHEY and CDR2 SVGAGI. Losses at the gene ends were 0 bases for V and 0 bases for J; bases not matched to a gene: 4. The length of the CDR3 is 16 residues. The DNA of the CDR3 is TGTGCCAGCAGTTACTCAGCGGGGGAACTCTCCTACGAGCAGTACTTC. Its protein is CASSYSAGELSYEQYF.

The chain couples TRBV11-2 to TRBJ1-2; D gene ambiguous. The germline V gene has CDR1 SGHAT and CDR2 FQNNGV. CDR3 length: 12 amino acids. V was clipped by 2 bases and J by 10 bases, with 11 bases between them. This chain's CDR3 is CASSLPGLAYTF. CDR3 DNA sequence: TGTGCCAGCAGCTTACCAGGTTTGGCCTACACCTTC.

J is TRBJ2-1 and V is TRBV20-1; weak D call: TRBD2 (6 bases). Per the germline V gene, CDR1 is DFQATT and CDR2 is SNEGSKA (reference sequence). The CDR3 extends over 15 amino acids. The ends were cut back, 5 bases at V and 6 bases at J, with 20 bases in the middle. The CDR3 DNA reads TGCAGTGCTTTTACGGGGGACCGATTTACCAATGAGCAGTTCTTC. Translating it yields CSAFTGDRFTNEQFF.

This clonotype was detected a few times. The chain combines TRBV6-2 or TRBV6-3 with TRBJ2-7; TRBD1 matches at 7 bases. With 2 bases clipped from V and 6 bases from J, the junction kept 1 base outside the gene matches. Germline lookup yields CDR1 MNHEY and CDR2 SVGEGT. The CDR3 consists of 12 residues. CDR3 nucleotides: TGTGCCAGCAGTTACGACAGGGTCGAGCAGTACTTC. Protein sequence: CASSYDRVEQYF.

The chain combines TRBV5-1 with TRBJ2-5, with D possibly being TRBD1 (6 bases). Germline CDR1 SGHRS, CDR2 YFSETQ. The ends were cut back, 5 bases at V and 5 bases at J, with 22 bases in the middle. The CDR3 has 16 amino acids. CDR3 DNA: TGCGCCAGCAGGCCGAAGCCGTCCGGGACAACGGAGACCCAGTACTTC. Its translation: CASRPKPSGTTETQYF.

The rearrangement joins TRBV15 to TRBJ1-1; TRBD1 is a possible D gene (6 bases). Germline V gene sequence: CDR1 LNHNV, CDR2 YYDKDF (reference sequence). This CDR3 spans 15 amino acids. Trimming left V 3 bases short and J 8 bases short, with 19 bases between. DNA of the CDR3: TGTGCCACCAGCAGGACCTTTCCGGGACATAGAGAAGCTTTCTTT. This sequence encodes CATSRTFPGHREAFF. Full variable domain (outside the CDR3, taken from reference TRBV15 and TRBJ1-1): DAMVIQNPRYQVTQFGKPVTLSCSQTLNHNVMYWYQQKSSQAPKLLFHYYDKDFNNEADTPDNFQSRRPNTSFCFLDIRSPGLGDTAMYLCATSRTFPGHREAFFGQGTRLTVV.

The chain has TRBV5-6 and TRBJ2-5, with 7 positions matching TRBD1. Germline-derived CDR1 and CDR2 are SGHDT and YYEEEE. V trimming: 0 bases; J trimming: 0 bases; junction bases outside the gene matches: 11. The length of the CDR3 is 18 residues. The CDR3 spells CASSLGGTVWRYQETQYF. As DNA, the CDR3 is TGTGCCAGCAGCTTGGGGGGGACAGTGTGGCGGTACCAAGAGACCCAGTACTTC.

The V and J genes are TRBV12-3 or TRBV12-4 and TRBJ2-5; 11 positions match TRBD2. CDR3 length equals 15 residues. V lost 0 bases to trimming and J lost 5 bases; unmatched junction nucleotides: 2. CDR3 in DNA: TGTGCCAGCAGTTTAGCCATAGCGGGGGGGGAGACCCAGTACTTC. This translates into CASSLAIAGGETQYF.

This chain joins TRBV5-1 and TRBJ1-2; D uncertain. The CDR3 spans 14 residues. The germline CDR1 and CDR2 sequences are SGHRS and YFSETQ. V was shortened by 4 bases and J by 8 bases, with 18 bases between the two germline ends. The CDR3 here is CASSPSSGARGYTF. CDR3 nucleotides: TGCGCCAGCAGCCCAAGTAGCGGAGCAAGGGGCTACACCTTC.

This clonotype was observed a handful of times. The genes are TRBV12-3 or TRBV12-4 and TRBJ2-6; D gene unclear. With 9 bases removed from V and 2 bases from J, the gap between germline ends came to 5 bases. This CDR3 region has 12 residues. In DNA, the CDR3 is TGTGCCAGTACGACTGGGGCCAACGTCCTGACTTTC. Translated: CASTTGANVLTF.

This clonotype occurred a few times. The genes are TRBV7-2 and TRBJ2-4, with TRBD2 identical over 10 bases. The CDR3 length is 15 residues. Trimming removed 1 base from V and 13 bases from J; junction bases left unmatched: 10. Germline CDR1 is SGHTA and CDR2 is FQGNSA. The CDR3 protein is CASSLGPSGGLEQYF. CDR3 DNA sequence: TGTGCCAGCAGCTTAGGTCCTAGCGGGGGTTTGGAGCAGTACTTC.

In this sample, this clonotype turned up a few times. The chain employs TRBV12-3 or TRBV12-4 and TRBJ1-2; D gene ambiguous. V was clipped by 7 bases and J by 3 bases, with 12 bases between them. This CDR3 is 13 amino acids long. As DNA, the CDR3 is TGTGCCAGCACCCAGGAAATCGACTATGGCTACACCTTC. It encodes CASTQEIDYGYTF.

CDR3: CATSRDFNSGNTIYF. The CDR3 DNA reads as TGTGCCACCAGCAGAGATTTCAACTCTGGAAACACCATATATTTT. The V and J genes are TRBV15 and TRBJ1-3; no firm D call. The CDR3 is made up of 15 amino acids. The germline V gene has CDR1 LNHNV and CDR2 YYDKDF (reference sequence). The V end lost 0 bases, the J end lost 0 bases, and 6 bases lay between the germline ends.

The genes are TRBV2 and TRBJ1-1; D is perhaps TRBD1 (5 bases). V lost 11 bases, J lost 4 bases, and 11 bases lay in between. This CDR3 is 11 amino acids long. Germline V gene lookup returns CDR1 SNHLY and CDR2 FYNNEI. Here the CDR3 reads CAAKQGTEAFF. The CDR3 DNA follows: TGTGCCGCCAAGCAGGGCACTGAAGCTTTCTTT.

This clonotype was counted only a few times. This chain joins TRBV7-2 and TRBJ2-5; no firm D call. CDR3 length: 12 residues. Germline CDR1 SGHTA, CDR2 FQGNSA. V dropped 5 bases and J dropped 5 bases, with 9 bases sitting between them. CDR3 coding DNA: TGTGCCAGCAGCGGATACCTGGAGACCCAGTACTTC. It yields the protein CASSGYLETQYF. The full variable domain, with the rest looked up from reference TRBV7-2 and TRBJ2-5, is GAGVSQSPSNKVTEKGKDVELRCDPISGHTALYWYRQSLGQGLEFLIYFQGNSAPDKSGLPSDRFSAERTGGSVSTLTIQRTQQEDSAVYLCASSGYLETQYFGPGTRLLVL.

The chain recombines TRBV7-6 with TRBJ1-1; tentatively, D is TRBD1 (6 bases). Trimming left V 5 bases short and J 3 bases short, with 25 bases between. Germline CDR1 SGHVS, CDR2 FNYEAQ. The CDR3 is 18 residues long. The CDR3 here is CASSHPGGPKLRYTEAFF. Here the CDR3 DNA reads TGTGCCAGCAGCCATCCTGGGGGCCCAAAGCTTAGATACACTGAAGCTTTCTTT.

This clonotype occurred a few times. The V gene is TRBV5-1, the J gene TRBJ2-3; possibly TRBD2 for D (6 bases). The V and J ends lost 2 bases and 6 bases respectively, with 19 bases between them. The CDR3 is 16 residues long. Germline V gene lookup returns CDR1 SGHRS and CDR2 YFSETQ. The CDR3 region is CASSFSGTSIGDTQYF. The DNA for the CDR3 is TGCGCCAGCAGCTTTTCCGGGACTTCAATTGGGGATACGCAGTATTTT. Full variable domain (remainder filled in from reference TRBV5-1 and TRBJ2-3): KAGVTQTPRYLIKTRGQQVTLSCSPISGHRSVSWYQQTPGQGLQFLFEYFSETQRNKGNFPGRFSGRQFSNSRSEMNVSTLELGDSALYLCASSFSGTSIGDTQYFGPGTRLTVL.

The rearrangement joins TRBV20-1 to TRBJ1-1; D is perhaps TRBD1 (6 bases). The CDR3 totals 13 residues. Trimming shortened V by 3 bases and J by 5 bases, and 13 bases separated the two germline ends. CDR1 is DFQATT, CDR2 SNEGSKA, per germline (reference sequence). Here the CDR3 reads CSASPGAWTEAFF. The CDR3 nucleotides are TGCAGTGCTAGCCCGGGGGCCTGGACTGAAGCTTTCTTT.

This clonotype was detected a few times. The chain uses TRBV3-1 and TRBJ2-7, with 7 nucleotides matching TRBD1. The V gene end was trimmed by 4 bases and the J gene end by 4 bases; junction bases not matched to a gene: 10. CDR1 LGHDT and CDR2 YNNKEL come from the germline V gene (reference sequence). CDR3 size: 15 residues. DNA of the CDR3: TGTGCCAGCAGCCGTTCGACAGGGAAAAGGTACGAGCAGTACTTC. Its translation is CASSRSTGKRYEQYF.

The chain has TRBV20-1 and TRBJ1-1; unclear D gene. The CDR3 length is 13 residues. Trimming removed 6 bases at V and 4 bases at J, with 15 bases between. The germline V gene has CDR1 DFQATT and CDR2 SNEGSKA (reference sequence). This chain's CDR3 is CSAGAPEPTEAFF. The CDR3 region has the DNA TGCAGTGCGGGAGCGCCGGAGCCCACTGAAGCTTTCTTT.

The chain uses TRBV12-5 and TRBJ2-1; D not resolved. The germline gives CDR1 LGHNT, CDR2 FRNRAP. This CDR3 spans 17 amino acids. Trimming took 3 bases from V and 8 from J, leaving 23 bases between them. The CDR3 DNA reads as TGTGCTAGTGGTTTAGAAAAGACCCCTAGATTTGGGGATGAGCAGTTCTTC. Translating gives CASGLEKTPRFGDEQFF.